A single sample is the source of the 26 T cell receptor beta chains below, sequenced in a study of blood T cells in healthy people across ages. Primers used in a second PCR of roughly 7 to 12 cycles were a sample-barcoded 5' primer and a J-beta primer mix. TCRdb processed the 5' RACE reads anew with MiXCR; each CDR3 protein has one entry. The sample has 1.5 million to 2 million distinct CDR3 sequences; just under 50% are singletons. Sequences were obtained from blood. The receptors shown here come from a woman aged 40 to 49 in good health.

The gene calls are TRBV5-6 and TRBJ2-3; D gene ambiguous. Per germline, CDR1 SGHDT and CDR2 YYEEEE. Trimming removed 5 bases at V and 10 bases at J, with 11 bases between. This CDR3 has 11 amino acids. The CDR3 loop reads CASSKVAAQYF. For the CDR3, the DNA is TGTGCCAGCAGTAAGGTGGCTGCGCAGTATTTT.

The table lists this clonotype with a few counts. In DNA form, the CDR3 reads TGTGCCACCAGCAGCGAGACAGGGACAGACTACCAAGAGACCCAGTACTTC. Protein: CATSSETGTDYQETQYF. The chain combines TRBV15 with TRBJ2-5; TRBD1 matches 7 bases. Per germline, CDR1 LNHNV and CDR2 YYDKDF (reference sequence). V gave up 3 bases and J gave up 0 bases; unmatched junction bases: 10. This CDR3 contains 17 residues.

In its sample, this clonotype was seen a few times. This chain joins TRBV11-1 and TRBJ1-2, with 8 nucleotides matching TRBD1. CDR1 and CDR2 (germline): SGHAT, FQDESV (reference sequence). With V trimmed by 2 bases and J by 2 bases, 4 bases remained unmatched. This CDR3 contains 15 residues. CDR3 residues: CASSLHGTGNYGYTF. In DNA form, the CDR3 reads TGTGCCAGCAGCTTACACGGGACAGGCAACTATGGCTACACCTTC.

The chain has TRBV7-8 and TRBJ2-6, with D possibly matching TRBD2 (6 bases). The germline V gene encodes CDR1 SGHVS and CDR2 FQNEAQ. The CDR3 loop spans 20 amino acids. Trimming pared 1 base from V and 0 bases from J, leaving 19 bases between. The CDR3 reads CASSLVVRRVASSGANVLTF. Written as DNA, the CDR3 is TGTGCCAGCAGCTTAGTTGTGAGGAGGGTCGCTAGCTCTGGGGCCAACGTCCTGACTTTC. Full variable domain (rest looked up from reference TRBV7-8 and TRBJ2-6): GAGVSQSPRYKVAKRGQDVALRCDPISGHVSLFWYQQALGQGPEFLTYFQNEAQLDKSGLPSDRFFAERPEGSVSTLKIQRTQQEDSAVYLCASSLVVRRVASSGANVLTFGAGSRLTVL.

Concerning this clonotype: This may be a read error, as it is one base from a much larger clone. This chain joins TRBV3-1 and TRBJ2-3; D is unresolved. This CDR3 contains 15 residues. CDR1 and CDR2 (germline): LGHDT, YNNKEL (reference sequence). V lost 1 base, J lost 8 bases, and 16 bases lay in between. CDR3 amino acids: CASSQGRLYTATQYF. CDR3 in DNA: TGTGCCAGCAGCCAAGGAAGGTTGTACACGGCTACGCAGTATTTT.

The sample holds a few counts of this clonotype. The gene calls are TRBV20-1 and TRBJ2-7; D is perhaps TRBD1 or TRBD2 (6 bases each). The V gene lost 3 bases and the J gene lost 5 bases, with 23 bases spanning the gap. The CDR3 is made up of 16 amino acids. CDR1 and CDR2 from the germline V gene are DFQATT and SNEGSKA (reference sequence). For the CDR3, the DNA is TGCAGTGCTAGTTTGGGGACCGGGGGCGTGATCAACGAGCAGTACTTC. Its translation: CSASLGTGGVINEQYF.

The chain has TRBV5-1 and TRBJ1-2; D call uncertain. Trimming cost V 4 bases and J 5 bases, with 12 bases left between them. The CDR3 runs 13 residues. Germline V CDR1 and CDR2: SGHRS, YFSETQ. CDR3 coding DNA: TGCGCCAGCAGCCGGGAACCCCGTTATGGCTACACCTTC. Translating gives CASSREPRYGYTF. The full variable domain, its missing parts supplied by reference TRBV5-1 and TRBJ1-2, is KAGVTQTPRYLIKTRGQQVTLSCSPISGHRSVSWYQQTPGQGLQFLFEYFSETQRNKGNFPGRFSGRQFSNSRSEMNVSTLELGDSALYLCASSREPRYGYTFGSGTRLTVV.

This rearrangement joins TRBV7-2 to TRBJ1-2; weak D call: TRBD1 (5 bases). Germline V CDR1 and CDR2: SGHTA, FQGNSA. V shed 7 bases and J shed 4 bases, with 16 bases lying between them. The CDR3 extends over 14 amino acids. The chain's CDR3 is CASTISQATYGYTF. The CDR3 region has the DNA TGTGCCAGCACCATTTCACAGGCGACCTATGGCTACACCTTC.

This clonotype came up a few times. The chain links TRBV10-3 to TRBJ2-1; 10 bases are a match to TRBD1. This CDR3 spans 15 amino acids. J was trimmed by 6 bases and V by 4 bases; bases with no gene match: 6. Germline V gene data show CDR1 as ENHRY and CDR2 as SYGVKD. CDR3 in DNA: TGTGCCATCAGTGGGCAAGGACAGGGGGTCAATGAGCAGTTCTTC. Translating gives CAISGQGQGVNEQFF.

This clonotype has just a few counts. The V call is TRBV20-1, the J call TRBJ1-2; D unclear. CDR1 and CDR2 (germline): DFQATT, SNEGSKA (reference sequence). CDR3 length equals 12 residues. V lost 5 bases to trimming and J lost 2 bases, with 9 bases between them. The CDR3 sequence is CSAYALNYGYTF. In DNA form, the CDR3 reads TGCAGTGCTTACGCCCTCAACTATGGCTACACCTTC.

This chain joins TRBV10-2 and TRBJ2-2; TRBD1 agrees at 9 bases. The V gene end was trimmed by 7 bases and the J gene end by 3 bases; junction bases not matched to a gene: 9. In germline, CDR1 is WSHSY, CDR2 SAAADI. The CDR3 spans 16 residues. The CDR3 spells CASKEIRTGDTGELFF. CDR3 DNA: TGCGCCAGCAAGGAAATTAGGACAGGGGACACCGGGGAGCTGTTTTTT.

This chain connects TRBV7-2 to TRBJ1-2, with 7 bases fitting TRBD1. Germline V gene sequence: CDR1 SGHTA, CDR2 FQGNSA. The CDR3 runs to 14 residues. Trimming removed 1 base from V and 4 bases from J; junction bases left unmatched: 3. CDR3 sequence reads: CASSLEDRIYGYTF. The CDR3 region has the DNA TGTGCCAGCAGCTTAGAGGACAGGATCTATGGCTACACCTTC. Combining the CDR3 with reference TRBV7-2 and TRBJ1-2 gives the whole variable domain GAGVSQSPSNKVTEKGKDVELRCDPISGHTALYWYRQSLGQGLEFLIYFQGNSAPDKSGLPSDRFSAERTGGSVSTLTIQRTQQEDSAVYLCASSLEDRIYGYTFGSGTRLTVV.

This chain uses TRBV28 with TRBJ2-3; D may be TRBD1 or TRBD2 (5 bases each). The CDR3 runs 16 residues. Germline values: CDR1 MDHEN, CDR2 SYDVKM. V lost 6 bases, J lost 7 bases, and 23 bases lay in between. The CDR3 here is CASSHRGDLPVNTQYF. CDR3 in DNA: TGTGCCAGCAGCCACCGAGGGGACCTGCCGGTAAATACGCAGTATTTT.

This clonotype was recorded a few times. CDR3 in amino acids: CASNTDRVVYEQYF. DNA of the CDR3: TGTGCCAGCAACACGGACAGGGTAGTCTACGAGCAGTACTTC. The chain carries TRBV6-1 and TRBJ2-7, with 8 nucleotides matching TRBD1. Germline V lookup: CDR1 MNHNS, CDR2 SASEGT. The CDR3 is 14 amino acids. Losses at the gene ends were 7 bases for V and 3 bases for J; bases not matched to a gene: 8.

The chain has TRBV28 and TRBJ2-7, with a tentative D call TRBD2 (6 bases). This CDR3 has 13 residues. V was clipped by 3 bases and J by 3 bases, with 9 bases between them. In germline, CDR1 is MDHEN, CDR2 SYDVKM. CDR3 loop: CASSFRLGYEQYF. The CDR3 DNA is TGTGCCAGCAGTTTCCGACTAGGCTACGAGCAGTACTTC.

The chain couples TRBV2 to TRBJ2-7; 9 nucleotides match TRBD2. The end of the DNA aligns better with TRBJ2-5, so the J call may be wrong. This CDR3 has 15 residues. The germline V gene encodes CDR1 SNHLY and CDR2 FYNNEI. The CDR3 DNA follows: TGTGCCAGCAGTGAAGTGGGGACTAGCAAAGAGACCCAGTACTTC. It yields the protein CASSEVGTSKETQYF.

The chain uses TRBV6-1 and TRBJ2-6, with D perhaps TRBD1 (6 bases). This CDR3 is built from 16 residues. Germline V gene lookup returns CDR1 MNHNS and CDR2 SASEGT. V was pared by 6 bases and J by 0 bases, with 12 bases between. CDR3 DNA: TGTGCCAGCAGGCAGGGGCTCATCTCTGGGGCCAACGTCCTGACTTTC. This encodes CASRQGLISGANVLTF.

This chain connects TRBV12-3 or TRBV12-4 to TRBJ2-4; 9 bases match TRBD2. With 3 bases clipped from V and 6 bases from J, the junction kept 6 bases outside the gene matches. The CDR3 totals 15 residues. CDR3 nucleotides: TGTGCCAGCAGTTTTCTGGCGGGGGGGACAAACATTCAGTACTTC. Protein sequence: CASSFLAGGTNIQYF.

V is TRBV18 and J is TRBJ2-5; D unresolved. The V end was cut by 1 base, the J end by 4 bases, with 7 bases between. Germline loops: CDR1 KGHSH, CDR2 LQKENI. This CDR3 region has 13 residues. The CDR3 DNA is TGTGCCAGCTCACCACTGGTTGCAGAGACCCAGTACTTC. Encoded protein: CASSPLVAETQYF.

Only a few counts were recorded for this clonotype. V and J are TRBV20-1 and TRBJ2-3, with TRBD2 matching 9 bases. CDR1 and CDR2 from the germline V gene are DFQATT and SNEGSKA (reference sequence). This CDR3 is 18 amino acids long. J lost 0 bases, V lost 5 bases, and 15 bases had no gene match. The CDR3 nucleotides are TGCAGTGCTTGGTGGGCTGGCCTAGCGGGGAGTAGCACAGATACGCAGTATTTT. Amino acid sequence: CSAWWAGLAGSSTDTQYF.

The rearrangement links TRBV6-5 to TRBJ1-2; 10 bases align to TRBD1. Germline V gene lookup returns CDR1 MNHEY and CDR2 SVGAGI. The CDR3 has 12 amino acids. V gave up 6 bases and J gave up 9 bases; unmatched junction bases: 4. The CDR3 DNA is TGTGCCAGCAGGGGACAGGGGAGTAGCTACACCTTC. It translates to CASRGQGSSYTF.

The J gene is TRBJ1-2, the V gene TRBV24-1, with a tentative D call TRBD1 (5 bases). From germline, CDR1 is KGHDR and CDR2 SFDVKD. V was shortened by 4 bases and J by 8 bases, with 13 bases between the two germline ends. The CDR3 is 13 residues long. CDR3 amino acids: CATSDRQLGGYTF. CDR3 nucleotides: TGTGCCACCAGTGACCGACAGTTGGGCGGCTACACCTTC.

The chain has TRBV21-1 and TRBJ1-5. TRBV21-1 is flagged as a pseudogene. This CDR3 region has 15 residues. CDR3 sequence reads: CASSLEVRANQPQHF. CDR3 bases: TGTGCCAGCTCTCTTGAGGTTAGGGCCAATCAGCCCCAGCATTTT.

Details on this clonotype: A much larger clonotype is one base distant, so this may be a read error. The V and J genes are TRBV6-2 or TRBV6-3 and TRBJ2-5; 8 nucleotides agree with TRBD2. Trimming removed 6 bases from V and 11 bases from J; junction bases left unmatched: 11. The CDR3 runs 13 residues. CDR1 and CDR2 from the germline V gene are MNHEY and SVGEGT. CDR3 bases: TGTGCCAGCAGCCAGGCGGGGGGCCGACGACAGTACTTC. Amino acids: CASSQAGGRRQYF.

This clonotype was recorded a few times. The chain recombines TRBV6-2 or TRBV6-3 with TRBJ2-1; D is tentatively TRBD1 or TRBD2 (5 bases each). The CDR3 loop spans 16 amino acids. Trimming took 1 base from V and 4 from J, leaving 14 bases between them. Germline CDR1 reads MNHEY; CDR2 reads SVGEGT. In DNA form, the CDR3 reads TGTGCCAGCAGTTACTACGGGACCACTAGTTACAATGAGCAGTTCTTC. Protein product: CASSYYGTTSYNEQFF.

The chain couples TRBV29-1 to TRBJ2-4; D might be TRBD1 or TRBD2, each matching 6 bases. The J call may be faulty, since TRBJ2-7 better matches the DNA end. The length of the CDR3 is 13 residues. The germline CDR1 and CDR2 sequences are SQVTM and ANQGSEA. The CDR3 loop is CSVPDLGGNEQYF. The CDR3 coding sequence is TGCAGCGTACCCGACTTGGGGGGCAACGAGCAGTACTTC.